This T cell receptor beta chain was sequenced during a study of blood T cell repertoires in COVID-19. Whole-study context: Samples of COVID-19 (acute and convalescent) were obtained from the United States, Italy and Spain. PBMCs, B-cell-depleted T cells, or T cells were the source of the cDNA or gDNA that made up the material.

The germline V gene has CDR1 MDHEN and CDR2 SYDVKM. The CDR3 runs to 14 residues. The junction had 5 bases not matched to a gene; V was cut back by 4 bases and J by 4 bases. Per the original data handling: Amplifying reference gene primers gave estimates of nucleated cell counts. The table came from immunoSEQ multiplex PCR; TCRdb's copy has only in-frame clones and leaves some out. V and J calls and clone size are given by that table; D and trimming were obtained from the DNA. Of 250,000 to 300,000 clones detected, approximately 82% appear once; the ten largest clones hold about 4.5%. V gene TRBV28 combines with J gene TRBJ2-7, with 9 bases that match TRBD2. Sequencing was carried out using peripheral blood. The origin of this receptor is a man aged 60 to 75 who had recovered from COVID-19. CDR3 sequence: CASSSSGTLYEQYF. Written as DNA, the CDR3 is TGTGCCAGCAGTTCTAGCGGGACCTTATACGAGCAGTACTTC.